This T cell receptor (beta chain) is from a study of beta chain features in type 1 diabetes listed by TCRdb under 2018. Some background on the complete study: Mean age, gender distribution, total cell number and subset yield were not different between patients and healthy donors. In the study, TCRB repertoires of sorted circulating CD4+ T cell subsets from recently diagnosed type 1 diabetes patients were compared with those of matched healthy donors. Regulatory and stem cell-like memory subsets were obtained from only 8 patients and about 8 healthy donors, while naive and central memory subsets were obtained from all 30 or so donors. A total of about 110 million sorted cells were examined across all samples, and the number of cells per subset was strongly correlated with RNA yield.

A single peripheral blood draw of about 120 mL on average was collected from each donor into heparinised tubes. A BD FACSAria II was used to sort naive, central memory, regulatory and stem cell-like memory CD4+ T cells with a panel that included CD45RO, CCR7, CD25, CD127, CD95 and CD27. A purity above 95% was achieved for all sorted populations. PBMCs were separated immediately by Lymphoprep density gradient centrifugation and were stained directly, without being cultured. So that batch effects would be minimized, each experiment stained and sorted samples in pairs, pairing one healthy donor with one patient. Results and caveats for the whole study, not just this receptor: At VDJ recombination sites, patients with type 1 diabetes made fewer insertions and deleted more nucleotides, a pattern implying thymic rearrangement abnormalities. In all four CD4+ subsets, TCRB CDR3 length was moderately but significantly shorter in type 1 diabetes patients. PCR might favor shorter templates, but patient and control samples were amplified and corrected together, so any skew would affect both groups equally. Because the HLA sub-analyses included only small numbers of individuals, any influence of HLA type on TCRB rearrangement was left unresolved. Naive, central memory and regulatory TCRB repertoires appeared more similar among patients than among healthy donors. Sequencing cDNA rather than genomic DNA could over-represent highly expressing activated cells, although activation and CD3 levels did not differ between groups.

The cysteine opens and the phenylalanine closes a CDR3 of 16 amino acids. This entry keeps only the CDR3 DNA: 48 bases, framed from base 1. Taken from the germline V gene, the CDR1 and CDR2 loops are SGHTA and FQGNSA. The germline V and J ends show losses of 5 bases and 6 bases respectively, and no gene match explains 10 bases of the junction. The entire isolated RNA was reverse transcribed using the High Capacity cDNA Reverse Transcription Kit, and thus expressed TCRB transcripts were sequenced. Deep immunoSEQ sequencing was performed on naive, central memory and regulatory T cell samples, with an average of roughly 3.6 million total reads per sample. Sorted cells were lysed in RLT buffer, and RNA was extracted using DNase-treated RNeasy Micro or Mini kits according to cell number. To prevent cross-contamination, each cell subset was processed individually, whereas patient and healthy donor samples were processed jointly. TCRB sequences were amplified from cDNA with the immunoSEQ multiplex PCR, producing 87-bp fragments spanning the CDR3 region. Amplicons were sequenced on the Illumina HiSeq platform. The authors processed their data as follows. Synthetic template baselines were used to correct PCR bias computationally, reads within Hamming distance 2 were collapsed together, and singletons that could not be merged were discarded. Reads were aligned to IMGT to assign V, D and J genes, CDR3 length, and insertions or deletions at six rearrangement sites. Within each subset, clonotype counts were normalized to sorted cell number, after which true diversity and Gini coefficients were computed with the tcR R package. Repertoire sharing was quantified using the overlap coefficient calculated on TCRB nucleotide sequences. Entries here come from immuneACCESS through TCRdb and include only in-frame sequences with V and J called. Some clones fail to appear in such tables; in the studies checked, an unresolved V gene covers under half of the shortfall, and the cause of the remainder is unknown. Clonal size and the V and J genes are those of that table, whereas D and trimming came from the DNA. The sample includes 120,000 to 150,000 clones, with 48% observed a single time. The ten largest clones take up under 0.45% of the sample.

On this clone: What this receptor recognizes is not known. Qualities for individual bases were not recorded, and no much larger clone is one base off.

Material for sequencing was Tregs from blood. Interpreted using the paper, the cell subset or site label stands for: regulatory CD4+ T cells. This clonotype originated in a man younger than 35 in good health. Recombination linked TRBV7-2 to TRBJ1-2; a stretch of 12 junction bases matches TRBD1. CDR3 region: CASSLFLGQGANGYTF. DNA sequence: TGTGCCAGCAGCCTATTTCTGGGACAGGGGGCGAATGGCTACACCTTC.